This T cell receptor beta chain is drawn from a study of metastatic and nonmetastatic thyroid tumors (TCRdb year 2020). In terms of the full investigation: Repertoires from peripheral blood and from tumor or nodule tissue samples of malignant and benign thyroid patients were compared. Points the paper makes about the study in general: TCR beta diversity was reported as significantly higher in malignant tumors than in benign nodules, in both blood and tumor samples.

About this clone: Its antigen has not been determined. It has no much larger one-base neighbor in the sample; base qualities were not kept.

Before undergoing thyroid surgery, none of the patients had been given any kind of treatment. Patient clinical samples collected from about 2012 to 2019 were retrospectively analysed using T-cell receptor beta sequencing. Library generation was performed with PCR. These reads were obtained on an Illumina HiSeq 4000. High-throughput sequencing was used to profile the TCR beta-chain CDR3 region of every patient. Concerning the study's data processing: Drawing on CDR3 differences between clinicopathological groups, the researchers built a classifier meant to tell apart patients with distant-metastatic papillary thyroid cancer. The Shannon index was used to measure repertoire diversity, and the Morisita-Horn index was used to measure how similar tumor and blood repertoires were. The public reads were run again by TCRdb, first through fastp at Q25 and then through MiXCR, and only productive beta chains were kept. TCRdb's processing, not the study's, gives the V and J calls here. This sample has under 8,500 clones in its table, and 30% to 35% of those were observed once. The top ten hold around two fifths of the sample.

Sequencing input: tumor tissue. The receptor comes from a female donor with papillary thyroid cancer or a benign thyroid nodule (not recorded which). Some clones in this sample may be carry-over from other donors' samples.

CDR3 loop: CSAIGTAATGELFF. The nucleotides read TGCAGTGCCATTGGGACAGCGGCCACCGGGGAGCTGTTTTTT. The chain joins TRBV20-1 to TRBJ2-2; 7 of the junction bases match TRBD1. V lost 6 bases and J lost 4 bases, and the count of bases not matched to a germline gene is 8. From cysteine to phenylalanine, the CDR3 is 14 amino acids long. Here the CDR3 DNA is all that survives: 42 bases in frame from base 1. The germline V gene (reference sequence) gives CDR1 as DFQATT and CDR2 as SNEGSKA.